This T cell receptor beta chain was documented in a study of T cells after yellow fever vaccination. Study-wide background: SMART-Seq v4 Ultra Low Input prepared libraries from low-cell fractions.

Germline V gene data show CDR1 as KGHSH and CDR2 as LQKENI. The CDR3 length is 13 residues. Trimming removed 2 bases at V and 1 base at J, with 6 bases between. A few counts support this clonotype. TCRdb called the 5' RACE reads again in MiXCR, with one record for every CDR3 protein. The sample shows roughly 330,000 distinct CDR3 sequences, 3% to 4.5% of them seen only once. V and J are TRBV18 and TRBJ2-7; the D is unclear. The clonotype comes from a man between 18 and 29 years old who received the YFV17D yellow fever vaccine. The sample was PBMCs, taken 5 days after the yellow fever booster vaccination. CDR3 in DNA: TGTGCCAGCTCACCATCAGATTCCTACGAGCAGTACGTC. Translated: CASSPSDSYEQYV.